This TCR beta chain was found in a study of CD8+CD57+ T cells in acquired aplastic anemia listed by TCRdb under 2018. As for the study more broadly: DNA extracted from sorted CD4+ and CD8+ cells had a mean of roughly 3 ug, with a range of about 0.19 to 30 ug. Healthy donor samples averaged around 10 million reads for CD4+ and 11.0 million for CD8+ cells. The investigation overall reported the following: Roughly 30 CD8+ CDR3 sequences were shared between patients and controls but appeared highly expressed in patients and within their immunodominant clones. No significant difference in CD8+ Simpson's diversity was found between patients and healthy controls (P=0.060).

In this study, sorted CD4+ and CD8+ T cells from the blood of healthy subjects and of severe aplastic anemia patients had their TCR repertoires deep-sequenced. Ficoll-Paque density gradient centrifugation was used to isolate peripheral blood mononuclear cells. Before DNA was extracted, CD4+ and CD8+ T cells were sorted using either FACS or magnetic beads. From the cysteine through the phenylalanine, the CDR3 covers 14 amino acids. The kept DNA is CDR3 alone, 42 bases in frame from the first base. V is pruned by 5 bases and J by 2 bases, leaving 5 bases of the junction without a gene match. The germline V gene encodes CDR1 LNHDA and CDR2 SQIVND (reference sequence). Ten or more counts support this clonotype. Its antigen has not been determined. The sample holds no much larger clone one base away, and base qualities are not on file. Genomic DNA was used as template for profiling of TCR beta VDJ combinations and CDR3 sequences. An Illumina HiSeq 2000 was the platform used for TCR repertoire sequencing. The published analysis was carried out like this. Repertoires were assessed using TRBV/TRBJ rearrangement plots, CDR3 size and DJ length profiles, and Simpson's diversity index. The most abundant DNA sequence in the deep sequencing data was taken as the immunodominant clone. CDR3 amino acid sequences were checked for sharing between subjects and were compared against published repertoires and the VDJdb database. The public reads were reprocessed in TCRdb via fastp at Q25 and MiXCR, keeping in-frame beta chains. Identical CDR3 proteins give one entry, which carries the most common genes and DNA. It is TCRdb's table, rather than the study itself, that gives the V and J calls and clone size. The sample table shows a few hundred thousand distinct CDR3 sequences, and approximately 35% are seen once. The ten largest make up 0.9% to 1.2% of the sample.

The chain links TRBV19 with TRBJ2-7, with 8 bases aligning to TRBD1. This receptor was taken from a human donor in good health, serving as a control. The sample comprised sorted CD4+, CD8+, or CD8+CD57+ T cells (not recorded which) from PBMCs. The CDR3 region has the sequence CASSSTGGTYEQYF. The sequence in DNA is TGTGCCAGTAGTTCTACAGGGGGAACCTACGAGCAGTACTTC.